The 26 T cell receptor beta chains in this list originate from one sample, sequenced in a study of blood T cells in healthy people across ages. Then a second PCR, running roughly 7 to 11 cycles, was carried out with a sample-barcoded 5' primer and a J-beta primer mix. A single record per CDR3 protein comes from TCRdb applying MiXCR to the 5' RACE reads. The sample contains 1.5 million to 2 million distinct CDR3 sequences, just under 50% of which appear only once. Source material: blood. The receptors stem from a woman between 40 and 55 years old in good health.

The J gene is TRBJ2-1, the V gene TRBV7-3, with 7 bases matching TRBD2. This CDR3 contains 16 residues. Germline CDR1 reads SGHTA; CDR2 reads FQGTGA. Unmatched junction bases numbered 8, after V lost 6 bases and J lost 0 bases. The CDR3 loop reads CASRERGGSSYNEQFF. CDR3 in DNA: TGTGCCAGCAGGGAGCGCGGGGGTAGCTCCTACAATGAGCAGTTCTTC.

J is TRBJ1-4 and V is TRBV18, with a possible D match to TRBD1 (6 bases). The CDR3 contains 13 residues. The germline V gene encodes CDR1 KGHSH and CDR2 LQKENI. Trimming took off 6 bases at V and 6 bases at J, with 11 bases between the two ends. The CDR3 loop reads CASSPRQDEKLFF. The CDR3 bases are TGTGCCAGCTCTCCGCGACAGGATGAAAAACTGTTTTTT.

Remarks on this clonotype: The germline gene is not matched at one end of the junction; a read error may be the cause. The chain employs TRBV7-9 and TRBJ2-7, with D unresolved. The CDR3 contains 12 residues. Germline V lookup: CDR1 SEHNR, CDR2 FQNEAQ (reference sequence). CDR3 region: CASSLGSYAQYF. For the CDR3, the DNA is TGTGCCAGCAGCTTAGGCTCCTACGCGCAGTACTTC.

The CDR3 nucleotides are TGTGCCAGCAGCTTATTCCGACAGGCGCACCAAGAGACCCAGTACTTC. Protein: CASSLFRQAHQETQYF. The chain couples TRBV6-1 to TRBJ2-5; a weak D match, TRBD1 (6 bases). CDR1 and CDR2 (germline): MNHNS, SASEGT. V was clipped by 6 bases and J by 0 bases, with 17 bases between them. The length of the CDR3 is 16 residues.

The chain joins TRBV4-1 to TRBJ2-2; D is undetermined. CDR1 is MGHRA and CDR2 is YSYEKL in the germline V gene. Trimming stripped 4 bases from V and 2 bases from J, with 17 bases between. The CDR3 is 17 residues long. This CDR3 is CASSPSHWEANTGELFF. For the CDR3, the DNA is TGCGCCAGCAGCCCCTCTCACTGGGAAGCTAACACCGGGGAGCTGTTTTTT.

V is TRBV6-6 and J is TRBJ2-7; D is unclear. Trimming took off 0 bases at V and 3 bases at J, with 6 bases between the two ends. CDR3 length equals 13 residues. Germline V CDR1 and CDR2: MNHNY, SVGAGI (reference sequence). DNA for the CDR3: TGTGCCAGCAGTTACTCGGCTAACTACGAGCAGTACTTC. Amino acid sequence: CASSYSANYEQYF.

V is TRBV7-2 and J is TRBJ1-2, with D hard to call. Trimming shortened V by 4 bases and J by 4 bases, and 16 bases separated the two germline ends. Germline CDR1 and CDR2: SGHTA and FQGNSA. The CDR3 runs 15 residues. The CDR3 nucleotides read TGTGCCAGCAGCTCTACTCCAGAGACGACCTATGGCTACACCTTC. Translating gives CASSSTPETTYGYTF.

The chain is built from TRBV15 and TRBJ2-1; D remains unclear. CDR1 and CDR2 from the germline V gene are LNHNV and YYDKDF (reference sequence). The V end lost 2 bases, the J end lost 11 bases, and 10 bases lay between the germline ends. This CDR3 is 12 amino acids long. CDR3 DNA sequence: TGTGCCACCAGCAGAACAGAAATCAAGCAGTTCTTC. Translation: CATSRTEIKQFF.

The genes are TRBV6-5 and TRBJ2-3, with 11 bases aligning to TRBD1. Germline CDR1 MNHEY, CDR2 SVGAGI. The CDR3 sequence is 15 residues long. Trimming took 5 bases from V and 5 from J; bases not matched to a gene: 6. The CDR3 nucleotides are TGTGCCAGCAGTAATGGACAGGGGGCTATAGATACGCAGTATTTT. Translated: CASSNGQGAIDTQYF.

The CDR3 sequence is CAISDPPTGSYGYTF. CDR3 in DNA: TGTGCCATCAGTGACCCACCGACAGGGTCCTATGGCTACACCTTC. The J gene is TRBJ1-2, the V gene TRBV10-3, with TRBD1 matching 7 bases. The CDR3 runs to 15 residues. Germline CDR1 is ENHRY and CDR2 is SYGVKD. Losses at the gene ends were 3 bases for V and 4 bases for J; bases not matched to a gene: 8.

This clonotype was observed many times. The chain joins TRBV4-3 to TRBJ2-3; tentatively, D is TRBD2 (6 bases). Germline V gives CDR1 LGHNA, CDR2 YSLEER. V was shortened by 0 bases and J by 2 bases, with 12 bases between the two germline ends. The CDR3 extends over 16 amino acids. As DNA, the CDR3 is TGCGCCAGCAGCCAAGATAATAGCGGTTACACAGATACGCAGTATTTT. Protein: CASSQDNSGYTDTQYF.

This clonotype has only a few counts. The junction departs from germline at one end; a sequencing error may be responsible. The rearrangement joins TRBV5-1 to TRBJ2-7; either TRBD1 or TRBD2 may supply D (5 bases each). The CDR3 has 13 residues. The germline gives CDR1 SGHRS, CDR2 YFSETQ. The CDR3 sequence is CASSLDGGNEQYF. The CDR3 DNA reads as TGTGCCAGCAGCTTAGATGGGGGAAACGAGCAGTACTTC. Together with reference TRBV5-1 and TRBJ2-7, the CDR3 gives the full variable domain: KAGVTQTPRYLIKTRGQQVTLSCSPISGHRSVSWYQQTPGQGLQFLFEYFSETQRNKGNFPGRFSGRQFSNSRSEMNVSTLELGDSALYLCASSLDGGNEQYFGPGTRLTVT.

The V gene is TRBV7-6, the J gene TRBJ2-5, with 8 bases that match TRBD1. TRBJ2-7 explains the end of the DNA better; the J call may be wrong. The germline V gene has CDR1 SGHVS and CDR2 FNYEAQ. CDR3 size: 15 residues. The CDR3 DNA reads as TGTGCCAGCAGCTTATCGCCCTCTGGACAGGGCGAGCAGTACTTC. This sequence encodes CASSLSPSGQGEQYF.

This chain connects TRBV5-6 to TRBJ1-2; no reliable D call. Germline V gene sequence: CDR1 SGHDT, CDR2 YYEEEE. V lost 4 bases and J lost 9, with 19 bases in between. The CDR3 is 14 amino acids. CDR3 loop: CASSPTRVGGRYTF. For the CDR3, the DNA is TGTGCCAGCAGCCCCACTCGCGTGGGCGGGCGCTACACCTTC.

This clonotype was detected once. V is TRBV5-6 and J is TRBJ2-5, with D unresolved. The germline V gene encodes CDR1 SGHDT and CDR2 YYEEEE. This CDR3 comprises 15 residues. The V end was cut by 3 bases, the J end by 1 base, with 13 bases between. CDR3 coding DNA: TGTGCCAGCAGCTCGCCTTTTCTCATCCAAGAGACCCAGTACTTC. This gives the protein CASSSPFLIQETQYF.

CDR3 sequence reads: CASNLNIPLGTGKADTQYF. CDR3 sequence (DNA): TGTGCCAGCAATTTAAACATACCTCTGGGGACAGGGAAGGCAGATACGCAGTATTTT. The chain carries TRBV7-2 and TRBJ2-3; 9 bases map to TRBD1. The CDR3 loop spans 19 amino acids. J lost 4 bases, V lost 7 bases, and 21 bases had no gene match. Germline CDR1 is SGHTA and CDR2 is FQGNSA.

This chain joins TRBV20-1 and TRBJ2-4; D gene ambiguous. Germline CDR1 is DFQATT and CDR2 is SNEGSKA (reference sequence). Trimming cost V 6 bases and J 9 bases, with 18 bases left between them. The CDR3 has 13 residues. For the CDR3, the DNA is TGCAGTGCACCAGATGTAGGAAAGGCCATTCAGTACTTC. The encoded protein is CSAPDVGKAIQYF.

J is TRBJ2-5 and V is TRBV4-1; D gene unclear. Germline CDR1 and CDR2: MGHRA and YSYEKL. CDR3 size: 14 residues. V was pared by 4 bases and J by 3 bases, with 12 bases between. The CDR3 coding sequence is TGCGCCAGCAGCCGGGCCCTTTTAGAAGAGACCCAGTACTTC. Its translation is CASSRALLEETQYF.

The V and J genes are TRBV7-9 and TRBJ2-5; unclear D gene. This CDR3 has 15 residues. Trimming took 2 bases from V and 4 from J, leaving 14 bases between them. The germline CDR1 and CDR2 sequences are SEHNR and FQNEAQ (reference sequence). The CDR3 is CASSLRDKGPETQYF. The CDR3 nucleotides are TGTGCCAGCAGCTTAAGAGACAAAGGCCCAGAGACCCAGTACTTC.

This clonotype came up a few times. V is TRBV4-3 and J is TRBJ1-4, with 8 bases fitting TRBD1. With 4 bases clipped from V and 7 bases from J, the junction kept 17 bases outside the gene matches. The CDR3 has 18 residues. Germline V lookup: CDR1 LGHNA, CDR2 YSLEER. CDR3 loop: CASSPSAGGKLGSEKLFF. The DNA for the CDR3 is TGCGCCAGCAGCCCCTCGGCAGGGGGCAAACTGGGTAGTGAAAAACTGTTTTTT.

The genes are TRBV20-1 and TRBJ1-2; D may be TRBD1 (5 bases). The CDR3 covers 14 residues. The germline V and J ends were trimmed by 6 bases and 8 bases, with 22 bases remaining between them. Germline assignment: CDR1 DFQATT and CDR2 SNEGSKA (reference sequence). CDR3 DNA: TGCAGTGCCCAGACACCTCAGGGAAGGGACGGCTACACCTTC. Translating it yields CSAQTPQGRDGYTF.

The gene calls are TRBV5-6 and TRBJ2-3, with 8 bases lining up with TRBD1. The J segment lost 14 bases and the V segment lost 0 bases, leaving 5 bases of the junction unmatched. This CDR3 spans 12 amino acids. Germline loops: CDR1 SGHDT, CDR2 YYEEEE. Written as DNA, the CDR3 is TGTGCCAGCAGCTTGGTGGGAGGACAGGGGTATTTT. Amino acids: CASSLVGGQGYF.

The chain carries TRBV28 and TRBJ2-1; 12 bases match TRBD2. The CDR3 loop spans 14 amino acids. The germline V gene has CDR1 MDHEN and CDR2 SYDVKM. The J segment lost 10 bases and the V segment lost 7 bases, leaving 8 bases of the junction unmatched. The CDR3 loop reads CASKLAGGHQEQFF. The CDR3 nucleotides are TGTGCCAGCAAACTAGCGGGGGGCCATCAAGAGCAGTTCTTC.

The chain recombines TRBV12-3 or TRBV12-4 with TRBJ1-1; perhaps TRBD1 as D (5 bases). V gave up 6 bases and J gave up 10 bases, with 18 bases separating them. The CDR3 contains 13 residues. Written as DNA, the CDR3 is TGTGCCAGCAGATTGGGGGGAGGGAGGGGAGCTTTCTTT. It is translated as CASRLGGGRGAFF.

This clonotype was counted a single time. This sequence joins TRBV6-1 and TRBJ2-3; 9 bases fit TRBD1. Trimming took 2 bases from V and 4 from J; bases not matched to a gene: 7. The CDR3 loop spans 16 amino acids. Germline values: CDR1 MNHNS, CDR2 SASEGT. CDR3 loop: CASSESQGAFADTQYF. DNA for the CDR3: TGTGCCAGCAGTGAATCACAGGGGGCCTTTGCAGATACGCAGTATTTT.

The chain couples TRBV6-2 or TRBV6-3 to TRBJ1-5, with unresolved D. Between the trimmed V and J ends, which lost 6 bases and 5 bases, there was a span of 14 bases. The CDR3 is 14 residues long. Germline CDR1 and CDR2: MNHEY and SVGEGT. The CDR3 is CASSPVRLYQPQHF. The CDR3 DNA reads as TGTGCCAGCAGCCCGGTAAGGTTGTATCAGCCCCAGCATTTT.